This T cell receptor (beta chain) originates from a study of cytomegalovirus exposure and HLA in healthy donors. About the study: Across a few hundred genotyped donors, about 81% landed in the Caucasian-associated ancestry cluster. Study observations and caveats: DRB1 showed the most TCR associations and HLA-C the fewest in a later analysis, as rates varied by HLA locus. A classifier reportedly called cytomegalovirus status with high sensitivity and specificity.

Each donor's status was that of a healthy bone marrow donor. In the case of this clone: The antigen is undetermined. The junction departs from germline at one end; a sequencing error may be responsible.

The PCR was carried out with 60 Vbeta primers and 13 Jbeta primers. This table comes from immunoSEQ multiplex PCR, and its TCRdb copy is limited to in-frame clones, with some not included. Of roughly 150,000 clones listed, around 75% are singletons. The sample was PBMCs. This sequence was found in a man between 18 and 35 years old in good health and CMV-seropositive.

CDR3 coding DNA: TGTGCCTTCAGCAATGGCGGGGGCTTCAATGAGCAGTTCTTC. Its translation is CAFSNGGGFNEQFF. This chain connects TRBV10-3 to TRBJ2-1; tentatively, D is TRBD2 (7 bases). The CDR3 is made up of 14 amino acids. Germline assignment: CDR1 ENHRY and CDR2 SYGVKD.